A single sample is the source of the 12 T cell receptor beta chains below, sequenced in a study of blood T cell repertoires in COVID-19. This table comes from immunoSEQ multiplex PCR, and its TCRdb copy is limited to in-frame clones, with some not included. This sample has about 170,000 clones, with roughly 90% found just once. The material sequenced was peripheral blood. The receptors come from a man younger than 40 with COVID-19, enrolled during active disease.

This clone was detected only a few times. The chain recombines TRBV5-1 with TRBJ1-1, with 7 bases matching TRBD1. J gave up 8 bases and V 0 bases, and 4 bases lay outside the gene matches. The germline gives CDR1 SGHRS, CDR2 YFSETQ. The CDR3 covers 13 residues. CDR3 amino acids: CASSLGPTGEAFF. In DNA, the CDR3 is TGCGCCAGCAGCTTGGGGCCGACAGGGGAAGCTTTCTTT.

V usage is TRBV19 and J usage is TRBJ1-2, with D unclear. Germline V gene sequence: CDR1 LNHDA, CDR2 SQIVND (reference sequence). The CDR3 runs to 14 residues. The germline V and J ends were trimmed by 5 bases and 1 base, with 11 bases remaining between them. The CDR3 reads CASSLRINNYGYTF. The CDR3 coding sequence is TGTGCCAGTAGTCTGAGGATAAATAACTATGGCTACACCTTC.

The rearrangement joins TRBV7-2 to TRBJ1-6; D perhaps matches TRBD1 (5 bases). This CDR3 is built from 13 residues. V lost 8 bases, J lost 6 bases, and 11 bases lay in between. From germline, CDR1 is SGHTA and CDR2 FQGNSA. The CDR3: CASLLGGNSPLHF. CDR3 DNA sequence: TGTGCCAGCCTTTTGGGGGGTAATTCACCCCTCCACTTT.

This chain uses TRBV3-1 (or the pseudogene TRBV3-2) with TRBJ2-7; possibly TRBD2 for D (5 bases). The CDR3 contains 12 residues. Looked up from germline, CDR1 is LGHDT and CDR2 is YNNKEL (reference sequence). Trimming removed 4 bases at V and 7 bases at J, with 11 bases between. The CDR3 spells CASSPGLAEQYF. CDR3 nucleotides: TGTGCCAGCAGCCCAGGTCTAGCTGAGCAGTACTTC.

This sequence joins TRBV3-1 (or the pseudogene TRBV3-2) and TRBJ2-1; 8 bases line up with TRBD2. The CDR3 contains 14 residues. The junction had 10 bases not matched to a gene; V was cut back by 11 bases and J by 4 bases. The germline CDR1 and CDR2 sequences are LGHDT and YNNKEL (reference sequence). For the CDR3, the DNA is TGTGCCTCAGCGAAACTAGCGGTGTACAATGAGCAGTTCTTC. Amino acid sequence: CASAKLAVYNEQFF.

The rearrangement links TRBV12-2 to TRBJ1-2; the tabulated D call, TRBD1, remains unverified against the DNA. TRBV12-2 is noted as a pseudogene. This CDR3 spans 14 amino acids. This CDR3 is CASRLGGAYYGYTF. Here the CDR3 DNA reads TGTGCAAGTCGTCTAGGGGGTGCTTACTATGGCTACACCTTC.

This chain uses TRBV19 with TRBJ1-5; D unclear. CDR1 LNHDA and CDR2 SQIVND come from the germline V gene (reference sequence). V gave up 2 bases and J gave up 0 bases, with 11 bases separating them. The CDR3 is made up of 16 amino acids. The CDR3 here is CASSIRDGYSNQPQHF. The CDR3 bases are TGTGCCAGTAGTATACGGGATGGATATAGCAATCAGCCCCAGCATTTT. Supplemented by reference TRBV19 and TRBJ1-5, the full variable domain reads DGGITQSPKYLFRKEGQNVTLSCEQNLNHDAMYWYRQDPGQGLRLIYYSQIVNDFQKGDIAEGYSVSREKKESFPLTVTSAQKNPTAFYLCASSIRDGYSNQPQHFGDGTRLSIL.

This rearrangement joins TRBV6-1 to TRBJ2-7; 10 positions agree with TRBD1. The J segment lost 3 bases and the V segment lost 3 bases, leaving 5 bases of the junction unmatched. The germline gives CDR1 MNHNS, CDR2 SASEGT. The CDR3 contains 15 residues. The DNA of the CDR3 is TGTGCCAGCAGTGATCCGGGACAGGGGAACTACGAGCAGTACTTC. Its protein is CASSDPGQGNYEQYF.

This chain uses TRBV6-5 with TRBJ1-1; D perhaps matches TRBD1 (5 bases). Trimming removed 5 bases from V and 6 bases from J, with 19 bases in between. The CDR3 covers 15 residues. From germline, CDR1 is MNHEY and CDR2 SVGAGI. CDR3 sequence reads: CASSLRGRGKAEAFF. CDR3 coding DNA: TGTGCCAGCAGTCTGCGGGGACGGGGAAAGGCTGAAGCTTTCTTT.

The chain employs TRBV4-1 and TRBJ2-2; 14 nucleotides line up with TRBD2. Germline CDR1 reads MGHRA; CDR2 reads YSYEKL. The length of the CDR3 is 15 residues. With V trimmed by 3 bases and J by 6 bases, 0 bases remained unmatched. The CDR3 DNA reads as TGCGCCAGCAGCCAGGGACTAGCGGGAGCCGGGGAGCTGTTTTTT. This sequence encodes CASSQGLAGAGELFF.

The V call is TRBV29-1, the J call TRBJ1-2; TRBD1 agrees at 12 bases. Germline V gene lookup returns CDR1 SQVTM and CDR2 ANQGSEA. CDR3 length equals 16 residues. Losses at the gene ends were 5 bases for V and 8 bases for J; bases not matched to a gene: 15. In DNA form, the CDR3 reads TGCAGCGTTTTCACCACCGGGACAGGGGGCTTAGAAGGCTACACCTTC. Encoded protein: CSVFTTGTGGLEGYTF.

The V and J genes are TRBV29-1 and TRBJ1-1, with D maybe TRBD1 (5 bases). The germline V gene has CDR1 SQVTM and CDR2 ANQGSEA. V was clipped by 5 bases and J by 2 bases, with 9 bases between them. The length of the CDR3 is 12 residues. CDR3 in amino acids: CSVRGANTEAFF. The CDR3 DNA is TGCAGCGTTCGCGGGGCCAACACTGAAGCTTTCTTT.